These 23 T cell receptor beta chains came from one sample sequenced in a study of T-cell reconstitution after alpha-beta-depleted transplantation in children. Preparing the TCRbeta library involved the use of unique molecular identifiers. TCRdb redid the calling of the PCR reads with MiXCR, one entry per CDR3 protein. The data show hundreds of thousands of distinct CDR3 sequences, around a sixth seen once. Sequences were derived from PBMCs from the stem cell graft donor, sampled from the stem cell graft. These receptors were obtained from a human donor who donated a stem cell graft to a child with acute myeloid leukemia.

Written as DNA, the CDR3 is TGTGCCAGCAGCGAGACGTTCTCTGGAAACACCATATATTTT. Translated: CASSETFSGNTIYF. The chain couples TRBV7-9 to TRBJ1-3, with D uncertain. CDR1 is SEHNR, CDR2 FQNEAQ, per germline (reference sequence). The CDR3 runs 14 residues. Trimming shortened V by 5 bases and J by 0 bases, and 8 bases separated the two germline ends. The whole variable domain, filled in from reference TRBV7-9 and TRBJ1-3, reads DTGVSQNPRHKITKRGQNVTFRCDPISEHNRLYWYRQTLGQGPEFLTYFQNEAQLEKSRLLSDRFSAERPKGSFSTLEIQRTEQGDSAMYLCASSETFSGNTIYFGEGSWLTVV.

The V call is TRBV4-3, the J call TRBJ1-5; D is uncertain. The germline CDR1 and CDR2 sequences are LGHNA and YSLEER. The CDR3 has 15 amino acids. Trimming stripped 1 base from V and 0 bases from J, with 7 bases between. The CDR3 sequence: CASSQVAYSNQPQHF. DNA for the CDR3: TGCGCCAGCAGCCAAGTGGCCTATAGCAATCAGCCCCAGCATTTT.

The chain couples TRBV11-2 to TRBJ1-2, with D perhaps matching TRBD1 (5 bases). The CDR3 length is 18 residues. Germline V gives CDR1 SGHAT, CDR2 FQNNGV. Trimming cost V 1 base and J 2 bases, with 20 bases left between them. The CDR3 protein is CASSLVWGLPLGNYGYTF. CDR3 DNA sequence: TGTGCCAGCAGCTTAGTTTGGGGACTTCCTCTGGGGAACTATGGCTACACCTTC.

This clonotype was recorded many times. The J gene is TRBJ1-1, the V gene TRBV20-1; perhaps TRBD1 as D (6 bases). The germline V and J ends were trimmed by 5 bases and 3 bases, with 16 bases remaining between them. The CDR3 runs to 14 residues. Germline V gene data show CDR1 as DFQATT and CDR2 as SNEGSKA (reference sequence). In DNA, the CDR3 is TGCAGTGCTCGCAGGGGAGGCCTGGACACTGAAGCTTTCTTT. This gives the protein CSARRGGLDTEAFF.

This clonotype occurred many times. The V gene is TRBV20-1, the J gene TRBJ1-5, with D uncertain. The CDR3 length is 12 residues. From germline, CDR1 is DFQATT and CDR2 SNEGSKA (reference sequence). V lost 6 bases and J lost 4, with 10 bases in between. The CDR3 reads CSAHRGNQPQHF. In nucleotides, the CDR3 is TGCAGTGCCCACAGAGGAAATCAGCCCCAGCATTTT.

This clonotype was detected ten times or more. The CDR3 DNA sequence: TGCAGTGCTAGGCACGGGGACACTGAAGCTTTCTTT. Its translation is CSARHGDTEAFF. The rearrangement joins TRBV20-1 to TRBJ1-1; D not certain. The CDR3 contains 12 residues. Trimming took 3 bases from V and 3 from J, leaving 8 bases between them. Germline loops: CDR1 DFQATT, CDR2 SNEGSKA (reference sequence).

This clonotype occurred many times. The chain joins TRBV12-3 or TRBV12-4 to TRBJ1-1; D remains unclear. This CDR3 has 11 residues. V lost 11 bases to trimming and J lost 1 base, with 8 bases between them. CDR3 in DNA: TGTGCCTCGGGCCAGAACACTGAAGCTTTCTTT. It encodes CASGQNTEAFF.

This clonotype was counted ten times or more. The chain joins TRBV20-1 to TRBJ2-1; 8 nucleotides align to TRBD1. The CDR3 covers 15 residues. Unmatched junction bases numbered 10, after V lost 4 bases and J lost 5 bases. CDR1 is DFQATT and CDR2 is SNEGSKA in the germline V gene (reference sequence). The CDR3 sequence is CSATLPGGRNNEQFF. CDR3 coding DNA: TGCAGTGCTACCCTGCCAGGGGGCAGAAACAATGAGCAGTTCTTC.

This sequence joins TRBV7-2 and TRBJ2-3, with TRBD2 matching 8 bases. V lost 7 bases and J lost 2; bases outside the gene matches: 5. Per germline, CDR1 SGHTA and CDR2 FQGNSA. This CDR3 is built from 14 residues. CDR3 DNA: TGTGCCAGCACCGTAGCGGGATACACAGATACGCAGTATTTT. Translated: CASTVAGYTDTQYF.

The rearrangement joins TRBV28 to TRBJ1-6, with D unclear. The CDR3 is made up of 15 amino acids. V was trimmed by 1 base and J by 6 bases, leaving 10 bases between them. The germline V gene encodes CDR1 MDHEN and CDR2 SYDVKM. The CDR3 DNA is TGTGCCAGCAGTTTATCGTCCCCGCTTAATTCACCCCTCCACTTT. Translated: CASSLSSPLNSPLHF.

This clonotype showed up many times. The chain joins TRBV29-1 to TRBJ2-1; TRBD2 matches at 14 bases. The CDR3 is 15 residues long. After removal of 7 bases from V and 6 bases from J, the junction contained 8 bases not matched to a gene. Germline CDR1 reads SQVTM; CDR2 reads ANQGSEA. Here the CDR3 reads CSEVTSGGASNEQFF. CDR3 DNA: TGCAGCGAGGTGACTAGCGGGGGGGCAAGCAATGAGCAGTTCTTC.

The V call is TRBV4-1, the J call TRBJ2-2; D unclear. V lost 1 base and J lost 1, with 4 bases in between. The CDR3 loop spans 14 amino acids. Germline V gene sequence: CDR1 MGHRA, CDR2 YSYEKL. CDR3 sequence (DNA): TGCGCCAGCAGCCAAGCCCTGAACACCGGGGAGCTGTTTTTT. This translates into CASSQALNTGELFF.

This clonotype was counted many times. The chain joins TRBV29-1 to TRBJ1-1; 9 bases line up with TRBD1. Germline CDR1 SQVTM, CDR2 ANQGSEA. V was clipped by 8 bases and J by 8 bases; unmatched bases: 15. The CDR3 has 14 amino acids. This CDR3 reads CSTSSLNRGLEAFF. The CDR3 region has the DNA TGCAGCACTTCTTCACTTAACAGGGGGCTCGAAGCTTTCTTT.

This clonotype was counted only a few times. The chain joins TRBV12-3 or TRBV12-4 to TRBJ2-1; the match to TRBD1 covers 9 bases. V gave up 4 bases and J gave up 10 bases; unmatched junction bases: 11. The CDR3 is 15 amino acids. The CDR3 coding sequence is TGTGCCAGCAGTTCCCACGCGACAGGGGGGGGCGAGCAGTTCTTC. Translating gives CASSSHATGGGEQFF.

Ten or more counts support this clonotype. The gene calls are TRBV7-2 and TRBJ2-3, with unresolved D. The V gene's germline CDR1 is SGHTA and CDR2 FQGNSA. V shed 5 bases and J shed 2 bases, with 11 bases lying between them. The CDR3 totals 14 residues. The CDR3 nucleotides are TGTGCCAGCAGCCCATCGTTGGCCACAGATACGCAGTATTTT. This gives the protein CASSPSLATDTQYF.

Ten or more counts support this clonotype. V gene TRBV5-1 combines with J gene TRBJ2-7; 7 nucleotides line up with TRBD1. The CDR3 contains 11 residues. The junction had 5 bases not matched to a gene; V was cut back by 9 bases and J by 5 bases. The V gene's germline CDR1 is SGHRS and CDR2 YFSETQ. CDR3 DNA: TGCGCCAACAAGACAGGGCACGAGCAGTACGTC. As protein: CANKTGHEQYV.

This clonotype has just a few counts. This sequence joins TRBV25-1 and TRBJ2-7; D call uncertain. V gave up 6 bases and J gave up 7 bases, with 16 bases separating them. CDR1 is MGHDK, CDR2 SYGVNS, per germline. The CDR3 runs 13 residues. CDR3 sequence (DNA): TGTGCCAGCAGGGTCAGTTCGATAGGGGAGCAGTACTTC. Amino acid sequence: CASRVSSIGEQYF.

This clonotype showed up many times. The chain uses TRBV20-1 and TRBJ1-2; possibly TRBD1 for D (5 bases). CDR3 size: 11 residues. Trimming took off 6 bases at V and 8 bases at J, with 13 bases between the two ends. Germline V gene data show CDR1 as DFQATT and CDR2 as SNEGSKA (reference sequence). The CDR3 sequence is CSASLGDGYTF. The CDR3 coding sequence is TGCAGTGCCTCCCTCGGGGACGGCTACACCTTC.

This clonotype has a handful of counts. The chain joins TRBV5-1 to TRBJ1-5; D gene uncertain. CDR1 is SGHRS and CDR2 is YFSETQ in the germline V gene. This CDR3 region has 13 residues. V was trimmed by 1 base and J by 3 bases, leaving 5 bases between them. Here the CDR3 DNA reads TGCGCCAGCAGCTTGAACCACAATCAGCCCCAGCATTTT. It codes for CASSLNHNQPQHF.

At least ten counts were recorded for this clonotype. V is TRBV5-6 and J is TRBJ1-1; no clear D gene. V dropped 3 bases and J dropped 5 bases, with 8 bases sitting between them. Per germline, CDR1 SGHDT and CDR2 YYEEEE. This CDR3 has 12 residues. CDR3: CASSYRITEAFF. The CDR3, as DNA: TGTGCCAGCAGCTATCGAATTACTGAAGCTTTCTTT.

There are many counts of this clonotype. The rearrangement links TRBV7-2 to TRBJ1-4; unclear D gene. Germline V gives CDR1 SGHTA, CDR2 FQGNSA. V was shortened by 1 base and J by 8 bases, with 8 bases between the two germline ends. The CDR3 runs to 13 residues. The CDR3 nucleotides read TGTGCCAGCAGCTTAGGTGACGGAGAAAAACTGTTTTTT. Its translation is CASSLGDGEKLFF.

This clonotype was counted many times. The chain has TRBV7-2 and TRBJ2-1; D is unclear. Deletions cut 4 bases from V and 7 bases from J, with 17 bases between. This CDR3 has 15 residues. Per the germline V gene, CDR1 is SGHTA and CDR2 is FQGNSA. The CDR3 is CASSYSFEPTNEQFF. CDR3 sequence (DNA): TGTGCCAGCAGCTACTCGTTCGAACCTACAAATGAGCAGTTCTTC.

This clonotype was counted at least ten times. The rearrangement joins TRBV29-1 to TRBJ2-2; 14 nucleotides match TRBD2. The CDR3 has 17 amino acids. Trimming removed 7 bases from V and 3 bases from J; junction bases left unmatched: 10. CDR1 SQVTM and CDR2 ANQGSEA come from the germline V gene. The CDR3 nucleotides are TGCAGCGCCACGGGACTAGCGGGGGATTTGTACACCGGGGAGCTGTTTTTT. Its protein is CSATGLAGDLYTGELFF.